Shown below are 7 T cell receptor beta chains from a single sample sequenced in a study of cytomegalovirus exposure and HLA in healthy donors. The PCR employed 60 Vbeta primers together with 13 Jbeta primers. Only in-frame clones appear in the TCRdb table, and some are missing; sequencing was by immunoSEQ multiplex PCR. Found here are 150,000 or so clones; the top ten clones hold around 1.6%. The source material was PBMCs. The receptors derive from a woman in her fifties or sixties in good health and CMV-seronegative.

V and J are TRBV10-3 and TRBJ2-6, with 11 bases that match TRBD1. There are 15 residues in the CDR3. Germline V lookup: CDR1 ENHRY, CDR2 SYGVKD. V trimming: 6 bases; J trimming: 2 bases; junction bases outside the gene matches: 0. In nucleotides, the CDR3 is TGTGCCATCAGGGGACAGGGGGCTGGGGCCAACGTCCTGACTTTC. It encodes CAIRGQGAGANVLTF.

The chain links TRBV30 to TRBJ1-5; 9 nucleotides line up with TRBD1. J lost 2 bases, V lost 5 bases, and 1 base had no gene match. CDR1 is GTSNPN and CDR2 is SVGIG in the germline V gene (reference sequence). This CDR3 contains 13 residues. Here the CDR3 DNA reads TGTGCCTGGGACAGGGGGGGCAATCAGCCCCAGCATTTT. Translated, it gives CAWDRGGNQPQHF.

The chain joins TRBV20-1 to TRBJ1-1; D gene uncertain. The CDR3 contains 11 residues. V was clipped by 5 bases and J by 11 bases, with 15 bases between them. Germline CDR1 and CDR2: DFQATT and SNEGSKA (reference sequence). CDR3 in DNA: TGCAGTGCTCCCTTCCCCGCCGGGGCTTTCTTT. As protein: CSAPFPAGAFF.

This sequence joins TRBV6-1 and TRBJ2-2, with TRBD2 matching over 9 bases. CDR3 length: 15 amino acids. Trimming removed 8 bases from V and 6 bases from J; junction bases left unmatched: 10. Germline CDR1 reads MNHNS; CDR2 reads SASEGT. CDR3 nucleotide sequence: TGTGCCAGCTGGCGGGGGGGCGGTTCTGCCGGGGAGCTGTTTTTT. Amino acids: CASWRGGGSAGELFF.

This chain's CDR3 is CASSLLAGSYNEQFF. The CDR3 DNA follows: TGTGCCAGCTCACTTCTAGCGGGATCCTACAATGAGCAGTTCTTC. The chain recombines TRBV18 with TRBJ2-1, with 9 nucleotides matching TRBD2. CDR1 and CDR2 from the germline V gene are KGHSH and LQKENI. Unmatched junction bases numbered 2, after V lost 4 bases and J lost 1 base. CDR3 size: 15 residues. Complete variable domain (other parts from reference TRBV18 and TRBJ2-1): NAGVMQNPRHLVRRRGQEARLRCSPMKGHSHVYWYRQLPEEGLKFMVYLQKENIIDESGMPKERFSAEFPKEGPSILRIQQVVRGDSAAYFCASSLLAGSYNEQFFGPGTRLTVL.

This chain uses TRBV6-6 with TRBJ1-1; 8 bases are shared with TRBD1. Germline values: CDR1 MNHNY, CDR2 SVGAGI (reference sequence). The CDR3 is made up of 14 amino acids. J gave up 4 bases and V 6 bases, and 7 bases lay outside the gene matches. The CDR3 region has the DNA TGTGCCAGCAGCCCCAGGGGGCGTTTCACTGAAGCTTTCTTT. Translated: CASSPRGRFTEAFF.

CDR3 in DNA: TGTGCCAGCAGCGAGGGAGCGGGAGCCACCTACAATGAGCAGTTCTTC. It specifies CASSEGAGATYNEQFF. V and J are TRBV5-4 and TRBJ2-1; 8 bases map to TRBD2. The CDR3 is 16 residues long. V lost 4 bases and J lost 2; bases outside the gene matches: 8. Germline-derived CDR1 and CDR2 are SGHNT and YYREEE (reference sequence). Supplemented by reference TRBV5-4 and TRBJ2-1, the full variable domain reads ETGVTQSPTHLIKTRGQQVTLRCSSQSGHNTVSWYQQALGQGPQFIFQYYREEENGRGNFPPRFSGLQFPNYSSELNVNALELDDSALYLCASSEGAGATYNEQFFGPGTRLTVL.